The clone carrying this T cell receptor beta chain came up many times. Its antigen is currently unknown. V lost 6 bases, J lost 4 bases, and 6 bases stayed unmatched. This CDR3 is 14 amino acids long. Germline loops: CDR1 SQVTM, CDR2 ANQGSEA. This sample is part of a study of T-cell reconstitution after alpha-beta-depleted transplantation in children. Study-level results: Elevated TCRbeta diversity at day 60 was traced, in some patients, to surviving recipient T cells and thymic progenitors. Reported findings indicate that, about two months after transplant, alpha-beta T cells came from several hundred expanded clones, which were derived from non-depleted graft cells. A year post-transplant, T-cell counts and diversity derived mostly from newly produced T cells.

Unique molecular identifiers featured in how the TCRbeta library was prepared. Each CDR3 protein gets one entry after TCRdb re-called the PCR reads with MiXCR. This table holds 200,000 to 300,000 distinct CDR3 sequences, 8.2% found once. The sample consisted of PBMCs, mostly from graft donor cells, taken 180 days after TCRalphabeta/CD19-depleted stem cell transplant. The chain links TRBV29-1 to TRBJ1-5; 10 bases agree with TRBD1. The TCR sequence derives from a male patient younger than 18 who had a stem cell transplant for acute lymphoblastic leukemia, so the T cells may come from the graft donor. As DNA, the CDR3 is TGCAGCGTGGGGGACAGGGGTCCAAATCAGCCCCAGCATTTT. Residues: CSVGDRGPNQPQHF.